This T cell receptor (beta chain) originates from a study of T cell changes during pregnancy in multiple sclerosis. Germline CDR1 is SQVTM and CDR2 is ANQGSEA. The CDR3 is 15 residues long. The J segment lost 2 bases and the V segment lost 7 bases, leaving 12 bases of the junction unmatched. The method was immunoSEQ multiplex PCR; TCRdb's version includes in-frame clones alone and lacks a portion of them. The table includes tens of thousands of clones, just over 85% detected once. The rearrangement links TRBV29-1 to TRBJ2-5, with 8 nucleotides matching TRBD1. The source of this sequence is a female donor in good health, enrolled as a control in a pregnancy study. This material consisted of CD4+ T cells from peripheral blood mononuclear cells, taken in the first trimester of pregnancy. Here the CDR3 reads CSARRQGRGQETQYF. CDR3 bases: TGCAGCGCAAGAAGACAGGGGCGAGGGCAAGAGACCCAGTACTTC.